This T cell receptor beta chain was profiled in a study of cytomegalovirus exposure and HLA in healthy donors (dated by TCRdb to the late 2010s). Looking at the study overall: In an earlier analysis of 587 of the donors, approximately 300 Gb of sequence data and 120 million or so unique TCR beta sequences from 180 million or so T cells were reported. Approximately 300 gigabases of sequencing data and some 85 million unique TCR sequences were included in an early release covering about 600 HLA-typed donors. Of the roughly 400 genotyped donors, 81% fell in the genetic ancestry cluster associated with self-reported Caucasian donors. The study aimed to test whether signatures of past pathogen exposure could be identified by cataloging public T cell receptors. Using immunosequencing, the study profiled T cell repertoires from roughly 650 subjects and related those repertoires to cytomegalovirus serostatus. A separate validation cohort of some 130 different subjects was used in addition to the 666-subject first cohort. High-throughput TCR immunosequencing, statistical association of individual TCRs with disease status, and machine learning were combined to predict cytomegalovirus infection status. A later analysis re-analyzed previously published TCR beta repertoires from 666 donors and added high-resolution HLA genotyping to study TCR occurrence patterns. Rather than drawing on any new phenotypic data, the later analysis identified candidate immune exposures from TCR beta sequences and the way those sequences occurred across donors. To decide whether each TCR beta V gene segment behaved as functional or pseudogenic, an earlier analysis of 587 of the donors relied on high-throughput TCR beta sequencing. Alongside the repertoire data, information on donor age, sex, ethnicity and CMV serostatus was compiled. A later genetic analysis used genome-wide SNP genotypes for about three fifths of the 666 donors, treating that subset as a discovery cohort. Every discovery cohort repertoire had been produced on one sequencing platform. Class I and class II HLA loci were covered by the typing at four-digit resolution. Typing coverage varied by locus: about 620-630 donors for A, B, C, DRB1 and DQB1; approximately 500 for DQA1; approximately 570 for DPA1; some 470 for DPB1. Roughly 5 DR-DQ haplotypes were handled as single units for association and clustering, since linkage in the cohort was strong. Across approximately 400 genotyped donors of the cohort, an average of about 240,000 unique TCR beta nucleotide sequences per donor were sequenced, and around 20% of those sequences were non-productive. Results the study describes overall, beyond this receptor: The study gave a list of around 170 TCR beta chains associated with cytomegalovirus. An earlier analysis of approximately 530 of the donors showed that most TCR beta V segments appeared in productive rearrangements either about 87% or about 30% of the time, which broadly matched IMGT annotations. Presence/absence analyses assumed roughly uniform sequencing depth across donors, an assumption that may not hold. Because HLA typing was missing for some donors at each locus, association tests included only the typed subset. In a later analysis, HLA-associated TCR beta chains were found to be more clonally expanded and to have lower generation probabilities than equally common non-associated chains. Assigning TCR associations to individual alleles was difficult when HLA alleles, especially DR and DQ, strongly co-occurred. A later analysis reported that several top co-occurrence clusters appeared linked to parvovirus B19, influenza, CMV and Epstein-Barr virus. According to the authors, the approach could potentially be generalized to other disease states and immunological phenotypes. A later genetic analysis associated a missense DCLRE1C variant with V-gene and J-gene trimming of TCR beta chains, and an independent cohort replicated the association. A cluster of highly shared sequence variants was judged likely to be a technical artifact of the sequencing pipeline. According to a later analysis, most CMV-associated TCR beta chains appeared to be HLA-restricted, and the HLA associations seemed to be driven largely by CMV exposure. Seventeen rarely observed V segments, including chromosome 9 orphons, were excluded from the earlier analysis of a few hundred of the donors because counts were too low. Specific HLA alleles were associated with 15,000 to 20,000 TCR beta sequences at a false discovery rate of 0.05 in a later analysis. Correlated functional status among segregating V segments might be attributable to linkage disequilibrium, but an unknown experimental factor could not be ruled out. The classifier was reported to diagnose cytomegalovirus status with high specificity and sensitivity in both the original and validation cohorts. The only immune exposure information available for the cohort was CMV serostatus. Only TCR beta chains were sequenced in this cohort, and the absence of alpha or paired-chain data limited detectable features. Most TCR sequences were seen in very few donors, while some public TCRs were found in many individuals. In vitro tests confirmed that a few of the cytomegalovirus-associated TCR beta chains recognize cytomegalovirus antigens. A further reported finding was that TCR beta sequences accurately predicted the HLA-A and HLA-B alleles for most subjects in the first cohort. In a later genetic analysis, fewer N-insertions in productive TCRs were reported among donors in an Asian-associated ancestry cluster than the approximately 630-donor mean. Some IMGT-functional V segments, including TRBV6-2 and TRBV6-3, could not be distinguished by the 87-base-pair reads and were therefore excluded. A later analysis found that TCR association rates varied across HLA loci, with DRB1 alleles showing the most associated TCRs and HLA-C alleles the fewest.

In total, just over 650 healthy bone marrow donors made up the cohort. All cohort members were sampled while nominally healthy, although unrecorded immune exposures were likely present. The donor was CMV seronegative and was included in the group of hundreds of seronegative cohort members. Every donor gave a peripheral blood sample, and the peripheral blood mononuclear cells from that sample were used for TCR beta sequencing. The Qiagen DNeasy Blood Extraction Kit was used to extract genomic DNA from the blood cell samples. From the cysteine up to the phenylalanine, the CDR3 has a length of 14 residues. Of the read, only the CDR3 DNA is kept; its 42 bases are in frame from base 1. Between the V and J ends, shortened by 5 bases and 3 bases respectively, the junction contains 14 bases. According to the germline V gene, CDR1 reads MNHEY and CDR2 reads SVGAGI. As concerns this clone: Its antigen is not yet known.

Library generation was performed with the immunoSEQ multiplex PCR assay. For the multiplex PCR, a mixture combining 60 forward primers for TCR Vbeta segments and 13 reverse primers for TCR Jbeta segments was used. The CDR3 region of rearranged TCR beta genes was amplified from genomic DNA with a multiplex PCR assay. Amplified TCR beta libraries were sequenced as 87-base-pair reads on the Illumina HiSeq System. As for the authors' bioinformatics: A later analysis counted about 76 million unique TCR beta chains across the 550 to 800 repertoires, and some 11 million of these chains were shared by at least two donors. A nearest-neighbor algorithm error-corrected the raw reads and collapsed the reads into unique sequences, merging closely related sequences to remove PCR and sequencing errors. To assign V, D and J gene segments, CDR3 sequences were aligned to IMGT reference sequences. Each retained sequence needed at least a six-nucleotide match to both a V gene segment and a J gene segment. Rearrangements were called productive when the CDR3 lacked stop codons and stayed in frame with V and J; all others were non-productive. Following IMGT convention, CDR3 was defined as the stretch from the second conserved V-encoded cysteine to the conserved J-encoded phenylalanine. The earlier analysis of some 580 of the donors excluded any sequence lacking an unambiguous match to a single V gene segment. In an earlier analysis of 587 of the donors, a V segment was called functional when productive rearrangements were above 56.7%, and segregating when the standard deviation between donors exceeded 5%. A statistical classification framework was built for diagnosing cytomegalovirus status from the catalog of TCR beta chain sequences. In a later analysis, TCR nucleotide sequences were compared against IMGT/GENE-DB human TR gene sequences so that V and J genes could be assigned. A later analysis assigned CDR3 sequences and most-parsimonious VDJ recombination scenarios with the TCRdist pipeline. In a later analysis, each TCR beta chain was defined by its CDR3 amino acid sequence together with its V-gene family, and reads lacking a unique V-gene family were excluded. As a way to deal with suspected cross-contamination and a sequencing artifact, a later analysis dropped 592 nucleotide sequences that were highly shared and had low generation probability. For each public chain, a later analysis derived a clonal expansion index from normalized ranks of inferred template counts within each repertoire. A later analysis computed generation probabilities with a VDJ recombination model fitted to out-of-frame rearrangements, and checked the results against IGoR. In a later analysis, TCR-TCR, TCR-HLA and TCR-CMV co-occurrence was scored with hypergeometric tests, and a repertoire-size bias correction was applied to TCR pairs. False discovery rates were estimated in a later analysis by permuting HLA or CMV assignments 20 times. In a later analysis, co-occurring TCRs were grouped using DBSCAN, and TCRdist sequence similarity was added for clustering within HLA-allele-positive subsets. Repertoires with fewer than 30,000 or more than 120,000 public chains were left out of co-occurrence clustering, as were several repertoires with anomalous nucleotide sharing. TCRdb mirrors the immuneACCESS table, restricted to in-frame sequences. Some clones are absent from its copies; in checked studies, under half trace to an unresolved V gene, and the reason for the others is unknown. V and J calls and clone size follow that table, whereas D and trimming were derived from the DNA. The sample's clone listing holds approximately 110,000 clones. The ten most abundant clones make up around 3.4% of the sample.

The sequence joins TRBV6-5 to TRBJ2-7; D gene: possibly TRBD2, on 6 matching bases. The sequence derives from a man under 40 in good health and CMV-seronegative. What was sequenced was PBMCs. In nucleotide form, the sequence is TGTGCCAGCAGTCACCGGAGGGGAATCTACGAGCAGTACTTC. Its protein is CASSHRRGIYEQYF.